These 30 T cell receptor beta chains share one sample of origin, sequenced in a study of T cell changes during pregnancy in multiple sclerosis. Only in-frame clones appear in the TCRdb table, and some are missing; sequencing was by immunoSEQ multiplex PCR. The sample lists about 64,000 clones, about nine tenths occurring once. The input for sequencing was peripheral blood, taken in the second trimester of pregnancy. All receptors come from a female donor with multiple sclerosis, enrolled in a pregnancy study.

V gene TRBV29-1 combines with J gene TRBJ1-3; D might be TRBD1 (6 bases). Germline CDR1 reads SQVTM; CDR2 reads ANQGSEA. V was cut by 7 bases and J by 1 base, with 11 bases left in between. The CDR3 has 13 residues. The CDR3 region is CSGQGQSGNTIYF. CDR3 DNA: TGCAGCGGTCAGGGGCAGTCTGGAAACACCATATATTTT.

This clone was recorded only once. The V and J genes are TRBV11-2 and TRBJ1-1; D might be TRBD1 (5 bases). The CDR3 runs 11 residues. Trimming left V 5 bases short and J 6 bases short, with 7 bases between. CDR1 and CDR2 from the germline V gene are SGHAT and FQNNGV. In nucleotides, the CDR3 is TGTGCCAGCAGCGTGGGGCCTGAAGCTTTCTTT. The encoded protein is CASSVGPEAFF.

The V gene is TRBV19, the J gene TRBJ2-1; D perhaps matches TRBD2 (5 bases). Germline CDR1 is LNHDA and CDR2 is SQIVND (reference sequence). This CDR3 has 14 residues. Trimming left V 1 base short and J 7 bases short, with 11 bases between. Written as DNA, the CDR3 is TGTGCCAGTAGTATAGGCGCCAGGAGGAATGAGCAGTTCTTC. It is translated as CASSIGARRNEQFF. The full variable domain, in which reference TRBV19 and TRBJ2-1 provide the parts outside the CDR3, is DGGITQSPKYLFRKEGQNVTLSCEQNLNHDAMYWYRQDPGQGLRLIYYSQIVNDFQKGDIAEGYSVSREKKESFPLTVTSAQKNPTAFYLCASSIGARRNEQFFGPGTRLTVL.

The chain links TRBV5-1 to TRBJ2-7; 16 nucleotides align to TRBD2. The CDR3 loop spans 15 amino acids. Germline CDR1 reads SGHRS; CDR2 reads YFSETQ. J gave up 6 bases and V 4 bases, and 4 bases lay outside the gene matches. DNA for the CDR3: TGCGCCAGCAGCATAGGGACTAGCGGGAGGGGCGAGCAGTACTTC. Amino acids: CASSIGTSGRGEQYF. Full variable domain (outside the CDR3, taken from reference TRBV5-1 and TRBJ2-7): KAGVTQTPRYLIKTRGQQVTLSCSPISGHRSVSWYQQTPGQGLQFLFEYFSETQRNKGNFPGRFSGRQFSNSRSEMNVSTLELGDSALYLCASSIGTSGRGEQYFGPGTRLTVT.

The rearrangement uses TRBV5-1 and TRBJ2-2, with a weak D call TRBD2 (5 bases). V was cut by 4 bases and J by 1 base, with 11 bases left in between. The germline gives CDR1 SGHRS, CDR2 YFSETQ. This CDR3 comprises 15 residues. CDR3 loop: CASSEYRENTGELFF. In nucleotides, the CDR3 is TGCGCCAGCAGCGAGTACCGGGAGAACACCGGGGAGCTGTTTTTT. The variable domain in full, completed from reference TRBV5-1 and TRBJ2-2, reads KAGVTQTPRYLIKTRGQQVTLSCSPISGHRSVSWYQQTPGQGLQFLFEYFSETQRNKGNFPGRFSGRQFSNSRSEMNVSTLELGDSALYLCASSEYRENTGELFFGEGSRLTVL.

The chain has TRBV4-1 and TRBJ2-4; 9 bases agree with TRBD1. The CDR3 runs 13 residues. Germline V gene data show CDR1 as MGHRA and CDR2 as YSYEKL. J was trimmed by 8 bases and V by 5 bases; bases with no gene match: 4. This CDR3 is CASSKRTGDIQYF. DNA for the CDR3: TGCGCCAGCAGCAAGCGGACAGGGGACATTCAGTACTTC.

The genes are TRBV5-6 and TRBJ1-5; D possibly corresponds to TRBD1 (6 bases). Trimming cost V 1 base and J 9 bases, with 14 bases left between them. CDR1 and CDR2 from the germline V gene are SGHDT and YYEEEE. The CDR3 is 14 residues long. In nucleotides, the CDR3 is TGTGCCAGCAGCTTGTTTGAGGGGGGGAGGCCCCAGCATTTT. It translates to CASSLFEGGRPQHF.

This chain uses TRBV19 with TRBJ1-5, with D possibly TRBD1 on 6 matching bases. V lost 2 bases and J 7 bases, leaving 12 bases between the germline ends. The germline CDR1 and CDR2 sequences are LNHDA and SQIVND (reference sequence). This CDR3 comprises 14 residues. CDR3: CASSIKTGGQPQHF. As DNA, the CDR3 is TGTGCCAGTAGTATAAAGACAGGTGGACAGCCCCAGCATTTT. The whole variable domain, filled in from reference TRBV19 and TRBJ1-5, reads DGGITQSPKYLFRKEGQNVTLSCEQNLNHDAMYWYRQDPGQGLRLIYYSQIVNDFQKGDIAEGYSVSREKKESFPLTVTSAQKNPTAFYLCASSIKTGGQPQHFGDGTRLSIL.

This chain uses TRBV9 with TRBJ2-5, with 8 nucleotides matching TRBD2. Germline values: CDR1 SGDLS, CDR2 YYNGEE. With 3 bases clipped from V and 5 bases from J, the junction kept 12 bases outside the gene matches. The CDR3 sequence is 16 residues long. The CDR3 nucleotides are TGTGCCAGCAGCGATACTAGCGGCTTTCCGGGGGAGACCCAGTACTTC. This encodes CASSDTSGFPGETQYF.

This clone was detected only a few times. CDR3 protein: CASSGTGVEAFF. The CDR3 coding sequence is TGTGCCAGCTCCGGGACAGGGGTTGAGGCTTTCTTT. The chain is built from TRBV2 and TRBJ1-1; TRBD1 agrees at 10 bases. Germline CDR1 and CDR2: SNHLY and FYNNEI. This CDR3 contains 12 residues. Germline trimming cut 8 bases from V and 11 bases from J; bases unmatched to any gene: 8.

The rearrangement uses TRBV7-2 and TRBJ2-5, with 9 nucleotides matching TRBD2. The J call is uncertain, as TRBJ2-7 better fits the DNA end. This CDR3 has 15 amino acids. CDR1 SGHTA and CDR2 FQGNSA come from the germline V gene. This CDR3 is CASSATSGTYYEQYF. The CDR3, as DNA: TGTGCCAGCAGCGCGACTAGCGGAACCTACTACGAGCAGTACTTC.

The sample holds one count of this clone. CDR3 nucleotide sequence: TGTGCCAGCAAGGACAGGGTGGCCACTGAAGCTTTCTTT. Translation gives CASKDRVATEAFF. The rearrangement uses TRBV19 and TRBJ1-1, with 8 bases matching TRBD1. J gave up 4 bases and V 9 bases, and 7 bases lay outside the gene matches. The germline gives CDR1 LNHDA, CDR2 SQIVND (reference sequence). The CDR3 sequence is 13 residues long.

V usage is TRBV19 and J usage is TRBJ2-5, with a weak D call TRBD1 (5 bases). This CDR3 has 15 residues. Germline V gives CDR1 LNHDA, CDR2 SQIVND (reference sequence). Trimming cost V 3 bases and J 5 bases, with 16 bases left between them. CDR3 in amino acids: CASSIGVPPGETQYF. In DNA form, the CDR3 reads TGTGCCAGTAGTATTGGAGTCCCCCCAGGGGAGACCCAGTACTTC.

The rearrangement links TRBV29-1 to TRBJ1-1; D might be TRBD1 (5 bases). Germline assignment: CDR1 SQVTM and CDR2 ANQGSEA. The CDR3 is made up of 13 amino acids. V gave up 5 bases and J gave up 0 bases, with 10 bases separating them. CDR3 region: CSVKGPMNTEAFF. CDR3 nucleotides: TGCAGCGTTAAGGGGCCCATGAACACTGAAGCTTTCTTT.

The chain joins TRBV6-1 to TRBJ1-3; D gene uncertain. In germline, CDR1 is MNHNS, CDR2 SASEGT. The CDR3 has 16 residues. Between the trimmed V and J ends, which lost 0 bases and 2 bases, there was a span of 11 bases. The CDR3 sequence is CASSEASEAAGNTIYF. CDR3 DNA sequence: TGTGCCAGCAGTGAAGCAAGTGAGGCTGCTGGAAACACCATATATTTT.

This chain connects TRBV2 to TRBJ2-1, with D perhaps matching TRBD1 (6 bases). Germline CDR1 reads SNHLY; CDR2 reads FYNNEI. Trimming removed 2 bases from V and 5 bases from J, with 10 bases in between. CDR3 length: 14 residues. CDR3 coding DNA: TGTGCCAGCAGTGAACAGGGGTCCCACAATGAGCAGTTCTTC. Translation: CASSEQGSHNEQFF.

This clone was detected only once. The rearrangement joins TRBV4-2 to TRBJ2-1; D ambiguous. This CDR3 has 14 amino acids. V lost 4 bases and J lost 3, with 10 bases in between. Germline-derived CDR1 and CDR2 are LGHNA and YNFKEQ. CDR3 protein: CASSPQVGYNEQFF. The CDR3 coding sequence is TGTGCCAGCAGCCCGCAAGTCGGCTACAATGAGCAGTTCTTC.

The chain links TRBV7-9 to TRBJ2-1; 8 bases agree with TRBD2. CDR3 length: 16 amino acids. Trimming at V came to 4 bases and at J to 4 bases, leaving 9 bases not matched to a gene. Germline V gives CDR1 SEHNR, CDR2 FQNEAQ (reference sequence). The CDR3 loop is CASSSASGSSYNEQFF. DNA of the CDR3: TGTGCCAGCAGCTCCGCCAGCGGGAGCTCATACAATGAGCAGTTCTTC.

The CDR3 DNA follows: TGTGCCAGCAGCTATCCTACTAGCGGGAGTACGGGTACCCAGTACTTC. Translation gives CASSYPTSGSTGTQYF. The chain is built from TRBV5-4 and TRBJ2-5; TRBD2 agrees at 11 bases. J was trimmed by 8 bases and V by 3 bases; bases with no gene match: 12. Per the germline V gene, CDR1 is SGHNT and CDR2 is YYREEE (reference sequence). This CDR3 comprises 16 residues.

The V call is TRBV7-2, the J call TRBJ2-3; 10 nucleotides agree with TRBD1. Unmatched junction bases numbered 11, after V lost 5 bases and J lost 6 bases. Germline V gene sequence: CDR1 SGHTA, CDR2 FQGNSA. This CDR3 has 16 amino acids. CDR3 region: CASSVTGTGDPDTQYF. The CDR3 nucleotides are TGTGCCAGCAGCGTCACCGGGACAGGGGACCCTGATACGCAGTATTTT.

This clone appeared a few times. The rearrangement joins TRBV19 to TRBJ2-2, with D perhaps matching TRBD2 (6 bases). CDR3 size: 17 residues. V shed 1 base and J shed 1 base, with 13 bases lying between them. The V gene's germline CDR1 is LNHDA and CDR2 SQIVND (reference sequence). DNA for the CDR3: TGTGCCAGTAGTATAGTTAGGGACTGGAAGAACACCGGGGAGCTGTTTTTT. This encodes CASSIVRDWKNTGELFF.

This clone came up once. This sequence joins TRBV27 and TRBJ2-2; D is perhaps TRBD2 (6 bases). Germline assignment: CDR1 MNHEY and CDR2 SMNVEV (reference sequence). CDR3 length: 13 residues. V lost 6 bases and J 6 bases, leaving 11 bases between the germline ends. The CDR3 DNA sequence: TGTGCCAGCAGCCTACTAGCATCCGGGGAGCTGTTTTTT. Translating gives CASSLLASGELFF.

The V call is TRBV27, the J call TRBJ2-5; 11 nucleotides line up with TRBD1. The CDR3 runs 15 residues. Germline assignment: CDR1 MNHEY and CDR2 SMNVEV (reference sequence). V lost 4 bases to trimming and J lost 4 bases; unmatched junction nucleotides: 5. The CDR3, as DNA: TGTGCCAGCAGTTATGGGACAGGGGGATCAGAGACCCAGTACTTC. It specifies CASSYGTGGSETQYF.

The chain couples TRBV9 to TRBJ2-2; 8 nucleotides align to TRBD1. CDR3 length: 16 residues. After removal of 5 bases from V and 4 bases from J, the junction contained 10 bases not matched to a gene. Germline-derived CDR1 and CDR2 are SGDLS and YYNGEE. Written as DNA, the CDR3 is TGTGCCAGCAGGGACAGGGACCTCGGCAGCACCGGGGAGCTGTTTTTT. This codes for CASRDRDLGSTGELFF.

This sequence joins TRBV5-6 and TRBJ1-1; 7 nucleotides agree with TRBD1. Germline CDR1 reads SGHDT; CDR2 reads YYEEEE. J was trimmed by 0 bases and V by 4 bases; bases with no gene match: 3. The CDR3 has 14 residues. The CDR3: CASSRGGVNTEAFF. The CDR3 region has the DNA TGTGCCAGCAGCCGAGGGGGCGTGAACACTGAAGCTTTCTTT.

This clone was observed once. The chain joins TRBV28 to TRBJ2-2, with 9 bases aligning to TRBD1. Germline CDR1 reads MDHEN; CDR2 reads SYDVKM. This CDR3 is 15 amino acids long. V gave up 3 bases and J gave up 5 bases; unmatched junction bases: 4. In DNA form, the CDR3 reads TGTGCCAGCAGTTTGGGACAGGGCAGGACCGGGGAGCTGTTTTTT. It codes for CASSLGQGRTGELFF.

A single count supports this clone. The rearrangement joins TRBV16 to TRBJ2-7; D is perhaps TRBD1 (6 bases). The CDR3 has 14 amino acids. The V end was cut by 4 bases, the J end by 2 bases, with 12 bases between. Germline assignment: CDR1 KGHSY and CDR2 FQNENV. The CDR3 bases are TGTGCCAGCAGCCCAGGGGAACCACCCTACGAGCAGTACTTC. Translation gives CASSPGEPPYEQYF.

V is TRBV30 and J is TRBJ1-1; D not resolved. Trimming removed 0 bases from V and 10 bases from J, with 9 bases in between. The CDR3 totals 11 residues. Germline CDR1 GTSNPN, CDR2 SVGIG (reference sequence). This CDR3 reads CAWSVPRGAFF. The CDR3 DNA sequence: TGTGCCTGGAGTGTACCGCGGGGAGCTTTCTTT.

The CDR3 DNA follows: TGTGCCAGCATTGGCGGGAGTTTGGTCTCCTACAATGAGCAGTTCTTC. This translates into CASIGGSLVSYNEQFF. The genes are TRBV28 and TRBJ2-1; TRBD2 agrees at 7 bases. This CDR3 region has 16 residues. J was trimmed by 0 bases and V by 7 bases; bases with no gene match: 9. Germline-derived CDR1 and CDR2 are MDHEN and SYDVKM.

J is TRBJ2-2 and V is TRBV7-9; 9 positions agree with TRBD2. Germline CDR1 and CDR2: SEHNR and FQNEAQ (reference sequence). The CDR3 consists of 18 residues. Trimming removed 0 bases from V and 0 bases from J; junction bases left unmatched: 5. The CDR3 spells CASSLAAGGSANTGELFF. CDR3 in DNA: TGTGCCAGCAGCTTAGCGGCGGGGGGGAGCGCGAACACCGGGGAGCTGTTTTTT. Filled out from reference TRBV7-9 and TRBJ2-2, the complete variable domain reads DTGVSQNPRHKITKRGQNVTFRCDPISEHNRLYWYRQTLGQGPEFLTYFQNEAQLEKSRLLSDRFSAERPKGSFSTLEIQRTEQGDSAMYLCASSLAAGGSANTGELFFGEGSRLTVL.